This T cell receptor beta chain was observed in a study of CD8 T cells in Susac syndrome. In its sample, this clonotype was seen a few times. With 4 bases removed from V and 3 bases from J, the gap between germline ends came to 7 bases. CDR3 length: 12 residues. Germline V CDR1 and CDR2: PRHDT, FYEKMQ (reference sequence). Random hexamers were used to reverse transcribe an amount of about 0.45 to 1 ug RNA. In TCRdb, the immunoSEQ multiplex PCR reads were re-called with MiXCR into one record per CDR3 protein. The profile shows around 81,000 distinct CDR3 sequences, 85% to 95% of them singletons. Blood CD8+ and CD4+ T cells underwent high-throughput TCR beta sequencing.

Sequencing input: CD8+ T cells from PBMCs. The chain employs TRBV13 and TRBJ2-7; D remains ambiguous. The sequence was collected from a human donor with Susac syndrome. CDR3 protein: CASSSRYYEQYF. The DNA for the CDR3 is TGTGCCAGCAGCTCCCGCTACTACGAGCAGTACTTC.